These 10 T cell receptor beta chains were sequenced from one sample in a study of tumor-infiltrating lymphocytes in primary liver carcinoma. The authors made TCR beta cDNA from approximately 500 ng total RNA with a constant-region primer. Three rounds of nested multiplex PCR with slightly modified ARM-PCR produced TCR beta libraries. Both of the initial two PCR rounds ran for about 11 cycles and employed TRBV1-TRBV30 forward primers alongside a C-beta reverse primer. Using its own MiXCR run on the multiplex PCR reads, TCRdb lists one record per CDR3 protein. The sample holds about 330,000 distinct CDR3 sequences; approximately 65% are singletons and the top ten take under 8.5%. It was unsorted whole blood that yielded blood RNA, and germline DNA was also extracted. The sequencing sample was made of peripheral blood. The receptors come from a man aged 40-49 years with primary liver carcinoma and hepatitis B virus infection.

Points on this clonotype: A read error is likely, as this CDR3 ends without the conserved phenylalanine or tryptophan. V and J are TRBV29-1 and TRBJ1-2; D is uncertain. Germline values: CDR1 SQVTM, CDR2 ANQGSEA. The CDR3 is 13 amino acids. Trimming shortened V by 8 bases and J by 2 bases, and 15 bases separated the two germline ends. The DNA of the CDR3 is TGCAGCATGTGGGGAGGTTCGAACTATGGCTACACCTTG. Translated: CSMWGGSNYGYTL.

On this clonotype itself: A read error may be the cause here, since a much bigger clone is one base away. The J gene is TRBJ2-7, the V gene TRBV6-1; the match to TRBD2 covers 8 bases. V lost 8 bases to trimming and J lost 5 bases; unmatched junction nucleotides: 11. This CDR3 region has 14 residues. Germline CDR1 reads MNHNS; CDR2 reads SASEGT. The CDR3 DNA reads as TGTGCCAGCCCGCCAAGTAGCGGGAAGAACGAGCAGTACTTC. As protein: CASPPSSGKNEQYF.

In regard to this clonotype: A read error is likely, as this CDR3 ends without the conserved phenylalanine or tryptophan. The V gene is TRBV6-5, the J gene TRBJ1-1; 9 positions match TRBD1. V gave up 10 bases and J gave up 5 bases; unmatched junction bases: 8. CDR3 length equals 13 residues. Germline V gene lookup returns CDR1 MNHEY and CDR2 SVGAGI. The CDR3 bases are TGTGCCACTACGATGGGACAGGGAACTGAAGCTTTCCTT. This sequence encodes CATTMGQGTEAFL.

Details on this clonotype: This sequence may be a read error, since a much larger clone differs from it by one base. This sequence joins TRBV4-1 and TRBJ2-3, with 11 bases that match TRBD1. CDR1 is MGHRA, CDR2 YSYEKL, per germline. This CDR3 has 14 residues. As DNA, the CDR3 is TGCACCAGCAGCCAAGGGACAGGGGGTGATACGCAGTATTTT. Amino acid sequence: CTSSQGTGGDTQYF.

This clonotype has at least ten counts. The CDR3 sequence is CASGPYYEQYF. The CDR3 DNA is TGTGCCAGCGGGCCCTATTACGAGCAGTACTTC. The rearrangement links TRBV6-5 to TRBJ2-7, with D hard to call. The germline CDR1 and CDR2 sequences are MNHEY and SVGAGI. V lost 8 bases to trimming and J lost 4 bases, with 9 bases between them. CDR3 length: 11 residues.

The chain carries TRBV5-6 and TRBJ2-5; D is unclear. V lost 4 bases, J lost 2 bases, and 15 bases lay in between. Germline V gene lookup returns CDR1 SGHDT and CDR2 YYEEEE. This CDR3 comprises 15 residues. The CDR3 is CASSLYTRNQETQYF. CDR3 nucleotide sequence: TGTGCCAGCAGCCTATATACACGGAATCAAGAGACCCAGTACTTC.

In this sample, this clonotype turned up a few times. V usage is TRBV6-1 and J usage is TRBJ1-5, with D perhaps matching TRBD1 (5 bases). V shed 1 base and J shed 10 bases, with 14 bases lying between them. The germline CDR1 and CDR2 sequences are MNHNS and SASEGT. CDR3 size: 14 residues. CDR3 region: CASSEGRGSGPQHF. For the CDR3, the DNA is TGTGCCAGCAGTGAAGGGAGGGGCTCAGGACCCCAGCATTTT.

The rearrangement uses TRBV10-1 and TRBJ2-5, with 11 bases aligning to TRBD2. With 0 bases clipped from V and 5 bases from J, the junction kept 5 bases outside the gene matches. This CDR3 has 16 amino acids. The germline gives CDR1 WNHNN, CDR2 SYGVQD (reference sequence). The CDR3 reads CASSESGLAVRETQYF. The CDR3 DNA follows: TGCGCCAGCAGTGAGTCGGGACTAGCGGTACGGGAGACCCAGTACTTC.

The chain uses TRBV4-2 and TRBJ2-7, with D unclear. The CDR3 length is 11 residues. CDR1 is LGHNA, CDR2 YNFKEQ, per germline. The germline V and J ends were trimmed by 0 bases and 9 bases, with 6 bases remaining between them. CDR3 DNA: TGTGCCAGCAGCCAAGATCACGGGCAGTACTTC. It encodes CASSQDHGQYF.

This clonotype was counted many times. This chain uses TRBV6-5 with TRBJ1-4; 7 bases are shared with TRBD1. Germline CDR1 reads MNHEY; CDR2 reads SVGAGI. V shed 3 bases and J 3 bases; nucleotides not matched to a gene: 7. The CDR3 totals 16 residues. CDR3 DNA: TGTGCCAGCAGTTATCTCCCAGGGGGAGCTAATGAAAAACTGTTTTTT. It specifies CASSYLPGGANEKLFF.